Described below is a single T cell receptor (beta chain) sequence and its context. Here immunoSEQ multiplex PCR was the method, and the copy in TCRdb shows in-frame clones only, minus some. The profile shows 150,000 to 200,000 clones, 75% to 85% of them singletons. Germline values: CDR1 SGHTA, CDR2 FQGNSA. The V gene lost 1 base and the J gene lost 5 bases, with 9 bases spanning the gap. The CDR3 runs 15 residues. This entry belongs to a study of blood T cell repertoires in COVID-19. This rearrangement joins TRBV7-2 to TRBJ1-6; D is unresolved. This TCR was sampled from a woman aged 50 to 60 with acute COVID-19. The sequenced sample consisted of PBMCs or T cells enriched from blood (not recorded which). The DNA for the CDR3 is TGTGCCAGCAGCTTAGGAGGGCAGAATAATTCACCCCTCCACTTT. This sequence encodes CASSLGGQNNSPLHF. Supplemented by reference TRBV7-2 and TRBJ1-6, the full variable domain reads GAGVSQSPSNKVTEKGKDVELRCDPISGHTALYWYRQSLGQGLEFLIYFQGNSAPDKSGLPSDRFSAERTGGSVSTLTIQRTQQEDSAVYLCASSLGGQNNSPLHFGNGTRLTVT.